The rows below give T cell receptor beta chains drawn from one sample of a study of T cell changes during pregnancy in multiple sclerosis. Only in-frame clones appear in the TCRdb table, and some are missing; sequencing was by immunoSEQ multiplex PCR. Altogether roughly 99,000 clones are present, just under 95% being singletons, with the ten largest covering 0.78%. This specimen was peripheral blood, taken in the third trimester of pregnancy. These receptors all come from a female donor in good health, enrolled as a control in a pregnancy study. Both conserved end residues are part of each CDR3. Fields, in order: J gene, V gene, D gene, clone size, CDR3 protein, CDR3 DNA. The D gene is left open where the match is weak. Clone size, where shown, is once, few, many, or a class for clones that have expanded.

TRBJ2-2	TRBV7-3	-	-	CASSFGTGELFF	TGTGCCAGCAGCTTCGGCACCGGGGAGCTGTTTTTT
TRBJ1-2	TRBV7-9	TRBD1	once	CASSREGPGGGNGYTF	TGTGCCAGCAGCAGAGAGGGGCCAGGGGGCGGTAATGGCTACACCTTC
TRBJ2-5	TRBV5-4	TRBD2	once	CASSLLAGGPGSQYF	TGTGCCAGCAGCTTGTTAGCGGGGGGGCCCGGGTCCCAGTACTTC
TRBJ1-6	TRBV19	-	-	CASSIGRPTNSPLHF	TGTGCCAGTAGTATCGGCAGGCCAACGAATTCACCCCTCCACTTT
TRBJ1-1	TRBV4-2	-	-	CASSQEGDTEAFF	TGTGCCAGCAGCCAAGAAGGGGACACTGAAGCTTTCTTT
TRBJ2-5	TRBV7-2	TRBD2	-	CASGPAGAPGSQYF	TGTGCCAGCGGGCCAGCGGGGGCCCCGGGGAGCCAGTACTTC
TRBJ1-2	TRBV7-2	TRBD1	-	CASSPHRQGARHPHGYTF	TGTGCCAGCAGCCCGCACCGACAGGGGGCGCGTCATCCGCATGGCTACACCTTC
TRBJ2-5	TRBV5-1	TRBD2	-	CASSFTGGPRETQYF	TGCGCCAGCAGCTTTACGGGGGGGCCTAGAGAGACCCAGTACTTC
TRBJ1-3	TRBV7-2	-	-	CASSPIGTFSGNTIYF	TGTGCCAGCAGCCCAATTGGCACCTTCTCTGGAAACACCATATATTTT
TRBJ1-4	TRBV2	-	-	CASAGRVTTNEKLFF	TGTGCCAGCGCTGGGCGGGTGACGACTAATGAAAAACTGTTTTTT
TRBJ1-3	TRBV30	-	-	CAWSNDWTLGNTIYF	TGTGCCTGGAGTAATGATTGGACACTTGGAAACACCATATATTTT
TRBJ2-7	TRBV7-2	TRBD1	-	CASTREGQGTEQYF	TGTGCCAGCACCCGTGAGGGACAGGGAACCGAGCAGTACTTC
TRBJ2-1	TRBV18	TRBD2	-	CASSPVGLALNNEQFF	TGTGCCAGCTCACCAGTGGGACTAGCTTTAAACAATGAGCAGTTCTTC
TRBJ1-1	TRBV19	-	-	CASSNKMNTEAFF	TGTGCCAGTAGTAACAAGATGAACACTGAAGCTTTCTTT
TRBJ1-1	TRBV10-3	-	-	CAITGLGGTEAFF	TGTGCCATCACCGGTCTTGGAGGGACTGAAGCTTTCTTT
TRBJ2-1	TRBV16	TRBD2	-	CASSPSSGGYYEQFF	TGTGCCAGCAGCCCATCTAGCGGGGGGTACTATGAGCAGTTCTTC
TRBJ1-6	TRBV9	TRBD1	-	CASSATRDRPISSYNSPLHF	TGTGCCAGCAGCGCCACACGGGACAGACCGATTAGCTCCTATAATTCACCCCTCCACTTT
TRBJ2-7	TRBV30	TRBD1	-	CAWGNGQGAYEQYF	TGTGCCTGGGGAAACGGACAGGGGGCGTACGAGCAGTACTTC
TRBJ1-2	TRBV27	TRBD1	once	CASSLRTGWAYGYTF	TGTGCCAGCAGTTTAAGGACAGGGTGGGCCTATGGCTACACCTTC
TRBJ1-2	TRBV6-5	TRBD1	-	CASSSGTGKHYGYTF	TGTGCCAGCAGTTCCGGGACAGGGAAACACTATGGCTACACCTTC
TRBJ1-5	TRBV27	-	-	CASSLSVDSSNQPQHF	TGTGCCAGCAGTTTATCCGTGGACAGTAGCAATCAGCCCCAGCATTTT
TRBJ2-1	TRBV6-1	-	-	CASSEGGAGGEQFF	TGTGCCAGCAGTGAAGGCGGGGCCGGCGGTGAGCAGTTCTTC
TRBJ2-3	TRBV27	-	-	CASSQLTDTQYF	TGTGCCAGCAGTCAACTCACAGATACGCAGTATTTT
TRBJ2-2	TRBV5-4	-	-	CASSTYTGELFF	TGTGCCAGTTCCACTTACACCGGGGAGCTGTTTTTT
TRBJ1-2	TRBV30	-	-	CAWKEGNYGYTF	TGTGCCTGGAAGGAGGGTAACTATGGCTACACCTTC
TRBJ1-1	TRBV18	-	-	CASSPTRGEGNTEAFF	TGTGCCAGCTCACCTACTCGAGGGGAGGGGAACACTGAAGCTTTCTTT
TRBJ2-3	TRBV7-3	TRBD2	-	CASGSRDYADTQYF	TGTGCCAGCGGCTCCCGGGACTATGCAGATACGCAGTATTTT
TRBJ2-7	TRBV14	TRBD1	-	CASSQVTGGWYEQYF	TGTGCCAGCAGCCAAGTAACAGGGGGCTGGTACGAGCAGTACTTC
TRBJ2-7	TRBV13	-	-	CASSGPGLSYEQYF	TGTGCCAGCAGCGGACCGGGACTTTCCTACGAGCAGTACTTC
TRBJ1-3	TRBV25-1	-	-	CASTIKGDAIYF	TGTGCCAGCACCATCAAGGGAGACGCCATATATTTT
TRBJ2-1	TRBV13	-	-	CASSFQGHHYLSSYNEQFF	TGTGCCAGCAGCTTTCAGGGACACCACTATCTGAGCTCCTACAATGAGCAGTTCTTC
TRBJ1-2	TRBV30	-	-	CAWSPRSYGYTF	TGTGCCTGGAGTCCGCGGTCCTATGGCTACACCTTC
TRBJ1-4	TRBV30	-	-	CAWSVPLVRRGEKLFF	TGTGCCTGGAGTGTACCCCTCGTCCGGCGGGGCGAAAAACTGTTTTTT
TRBJ2-7	TRBV10-3	TRBD1	-	CAISRDRFMDEQYF	TGTGCCATCAGCCGGGACAGGTTCATGGACGAGCAGTACTTC
TRBJ1-2	TRBV30	-	-	CAWAEGSFVDGYTF	TGTGCCTGGGCGGAGGGGTCCTTCGTCGATGGCTACACCTTC
TRBJ2-5	TRBV2	TRBD1	-	CASSKGQGIWAQYF	TGTGCCAGCAGTAAGGGACAGGGGATATGGGCCCAGTACTTC
TRBJ2-3	TRBV5-1	-	-	CASSFIGGFSTDTQYF	TGCGCCAGCAGCTTCATTGGGGGGTTTAGCACAGATACGCAGTATTTT
TRBJ1-2	TRBV7-9	-	few	CASSLSLGNYGYTF	TGTGCCAGCAGCCTTAGTCTCGGGAACTATGGCTACACCTTC